Listed below are T cell receptor beta chains from one sample, sequenced in a study of shared clonotypes between healthy human individuals. TCRdb keeps only in-frame clones here, not all; method: immunoSEQ multiplex PCR. The sample records 950,000 to 1,100,000 clones, 75% to 85% being singletons. The source material was memory CD4+ T cells from PBMCs. All receptors come from a man between 18 and 29 years old in good health. Some clones in this sample may be carry-over from other donors' samples. The CDR3 runs from the conserved cysteine through the conserved F or W. Each record gives: CDR3 DNA, CDR3 protein, clone size, J gene, V gene, D gene. A D gene is named only where the DNA matches it firmly. Clone size is not always given. Where it is, it says once, few, many or a class for expanded clones.

DNA: TGTGCCAGCAGTTTACCCGAAACCTACAATGAGCAGTTCTTC
CDR3: CASSLPETYNEQFF
size: -
J: TRBJ2-1
V: TRBV28
D: -

DNA: TGTGCCAGCAGGCCCATACTGGGGGTACAACGTGACAGGGACGCTTTCTTT
CDR3: CASRPILGVQRDRDAFF
size: -
J: TRBJ1-1
V: TRBV28
D: TRBD1

DNA: TGTGCCAGCAGTTCCGGACAGGGGAGGGGACAGCCCCAGCATTTT
CDR3: CASSSGQGRGQPQHF
size: -
J: TRBJ1-5
V: TRBV28
D: TRBD1

DNA: TGTGCCAGCAGCCAAGGACAGCCTTATAGCAATCAGCCCCAGCATTTT
CDR3: CASSQGQPYSNQPQHF
size: once
J: TRBJ1-5
V: TRBV5-6
D: -

DNA: TGCGCCAGCACTCAGACAGGGTTCAGATACGAGCAGTTCTTC
CDR3: CASTQTGFRYEQFF
size: few
J: TRBJ2-1
V: TRBV5-1
D: TRBD1

DNA: TGTGCCAGCAGCTTACGTCTAGCGGGGTTACTAGATACGCAGTATTTT
CDR3: CASSLRLAGLLDTQYF
size: -
J: TRBJ2-3
V: TRBV7-2
D: TRBD2

DNA: TGTGCCAGCAGTGATCAACCAGGGTCGGGTCAGCCCCAGCATTTT
CDR3: CASSDQPGSGQPQHF
size: -
J: TRBJ1-5
V: TRBV2
D: -

DNA: TGTGCCAGCAGTGAGGGGCTTGATAGCTCCTACGAGCAGTACTTC
CDR3: CASSEGLDSSYEQYF
size: -
J: TRBJ2-7
V: TRBV6-1
D: -

DNA: TGCGCCAGCAGCCAGCTCAGCGGAAAAGAGACCCAGTACTTC
CDR3: CASSQLSGKETQYF
size: -
J: TRBJ2-5
V: TRBV4-1
D: -

DNA: TGTGCCAGCAGCTCCGACGGACCCACAGATACGCAGTATTTT
CDR3: CASSSDGPTDTQYF
size: many
J: TRBJ2-3
V: TRBV7-2
D: -

DNA: TGCGCCAGCAGCTTGGGGATGGGACAGATGAACACTGAAGCTTTCTTT
CDR3: CASSLGMGQMNTEAFF
size: -
J: TRBJ1-1
V: TRBV5-1
D: TRBD1

DNA: TGTGCCACCAGCAGAGTACAGGGTGAAGAGACCCAGTACTTC
CDR3: CATSRVQGEETQYF
size: -
J: TRBJ2-5
V: TRBV15
D: -

DNA: TGTGCCATCAGTCCGGGGGGAGATACGCAGTATTTT
CDR3: CAISPGGDTQYF
size: -
J: TRBJ2-3
V: TRBV10-3
D: TRBD2

DNA: TGCGCCAGCAGCCAAGATCGGAGGGGTCAATCCTACGAGCAGTACTTC
CDR3: CASSQDRRGQSYEQYF
size: -
J: TRBJ2-7
V: TRBV4-1
D: -

DNA: TGTGCCAGCTCACCACAGGGGGGGAGTAACACTGAAGCTTTCTTT
CDR3: CASSPQGGSNTEAFF
size: -
J: TRBJ1-1
V: TRBV18
D: -

DNA: TGTGCCAGCAGCTTGGGTTCTTCCGGGAGGTATACCTACGAGCAGTACTTC
CDR3: CASSLGSSGRYTYEQYF
size: -
J: TRBJ2-7
V: TRBV5-4
D: TRBD2

DNA: TGCGCCAGCAGCTCCTCAGGGGGGTATGGCTACACCTTC
CDR3: CASSSSGGYGYTF
size: -
J: TRBJ1-2
V: TRBV5-1
D: TRBD1

DNA: TGCAGCGTAGACACGGGACAGGGTCCTTATGGCTACACCTTC
CDR3: CSVDTGQGPYGYTF
size: -
J: TRBJ1-2
V: TRBV29-1
D: TRBD1

DNA: TGTGCCAGCAGTGTGACCCGCAGGGATGAAGCTTTCTTT
CDR3: CASSVTRRDEAFF
size: once
J: TRBJ1-1
V: TRBV2
D: -

DNA: TGTGCCAGCAGGGGACTTTTCTCAACCGGTCAGCCCCAGCATTTT
CDR3: CASRGLFSTGQPQHF
size: -
J: TRBJ1-5
V: TRBV6-6
D: -

DNA: TGTGCCAGCCGGGACAGGGGACGGTATGGCTACACCTTC
CDR3: CASRDRGRYGYTF
size: -
J: TRBJ1-2
V: TRBV19
D: TRBD1

DNA: TGTGCCAGCACTGGCAAGATCTACGAGCAGTACTTC
CDR3: CASTGKIYEQYF
size: once
J: TRBJ2-7
V: TRBV28
D: -

DNA: TGTGCCAGCAGTCGTGGGGGCTCTGGGGCCAACGTCCTGACTTTC
CDR3: CASSRGGSGANVLTF
size: -
J: TRBJ2-6
V: TRBV28
D: -

DNA: TGTGCCAGCAGTGAGGGACAGGGGCGCGCAGCGACTGAAGCTTTCTTT
CDR3: CASSEGQGRAATEAFF
size: -
J: TRBJ1-1
V: TRBV6-1
D: TRBD1

DNA: TGTGCCAGCAGCTTGTGGGCAGGAGGGAACACCATATATTTT
CDR3: CASSLWAGGNTIYF
size: -
J: TRBJ1-3
V: TRBV5-6
D: -

DNA: TGCGCCAGCAGCTTGGGGCAGGGGCCTAACAATGAGCAGTTCTTC
CDR3: CASSLGQGPNNEQFF
size: few
J: TRBJ2-1
V: TRBV5-1
D: -

DNA: TGTGCCAGCAGCTTGGCCCTAGGGGGCCCGGCTTTCTTT
CDR3: CASSLALGGPAFF
size: -
J: TRBJ1-1
V: TRBV5-4
D: TRBD1

DNA: TGCGCCAGCAGCCCCGAGAGGGGAGGGTCCTACGAGCAGTACTTC
CDR3: CASSPERGGSYEQYF
size: -
J: TRBJ2-7
V: TRBV5-1
D: TRBD2

DNA: TGTGCCAGCAGTGAGGCCCTCGGGTTCTCACAGCCCCAGCATTTT
CDR3: CASSEALGFSQPQHF
size: once
J: TRBJ1-5
V: TRBV2
D: -

DNA: TGTGCCAGCAGTTATACGGGACAGGGGGGAGGAGGCTACACCTTC
CDR3: CASSYTGQGGGGYTF
size: many
J: TRBJ1-2
V: TRBV6-5
D: TRBD1

DNA: TGCAGCGTGCGGGGCCGCTCCTACAATGAGCAGTTCTTC
CDR3: CSVRGRSYNEQFF
size: -
J: TRBJ2-1
V: TRBV29-1
D: -

DNA: TGTGCCAGCAGCCTGCAGAGCGGAGCGAACACCGGGGAGCTGTTTTTT
CDR3: CASSLQSGANTGELFF
size: -
J: TRBJ2-2
V: TRBV7-3
D: -

DNA: TGTGCCAGCAGCTCCGGCGCGGGACGAGTCAACGAGCAGTACTTC
CDR3: CASSSGAGRVNEQYF
size: few
J: TRBJ2-7
V: TRBV7-2
D: -